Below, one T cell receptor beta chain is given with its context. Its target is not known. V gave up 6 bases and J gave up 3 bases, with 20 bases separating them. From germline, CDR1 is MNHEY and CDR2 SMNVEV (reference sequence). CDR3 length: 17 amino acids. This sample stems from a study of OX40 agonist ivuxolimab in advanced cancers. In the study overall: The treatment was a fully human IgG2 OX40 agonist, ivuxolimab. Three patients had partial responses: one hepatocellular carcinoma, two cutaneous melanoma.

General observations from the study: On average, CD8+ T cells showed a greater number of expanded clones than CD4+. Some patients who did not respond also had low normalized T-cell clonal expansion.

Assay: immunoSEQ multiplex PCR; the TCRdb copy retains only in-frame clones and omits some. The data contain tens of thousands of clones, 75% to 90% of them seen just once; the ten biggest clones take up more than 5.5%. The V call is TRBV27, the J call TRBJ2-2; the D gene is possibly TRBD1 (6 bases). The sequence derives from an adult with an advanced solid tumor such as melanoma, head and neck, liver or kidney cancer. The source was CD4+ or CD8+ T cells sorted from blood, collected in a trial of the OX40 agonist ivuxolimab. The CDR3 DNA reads TGTGCCAGCAGCCCCCGGACAGCTGGGCTTTACACCGGGGAGCTGTTTTTT. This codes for CASSPRTAGLYTGELFF.